These T cell receptor beta chains were read from a single sample in a study of T cell responses to AZD1222 COVID-19 vaccine. Using immunoSEQ multiplex PCR, the repertoire was profiled, and TCRdb retains in-frame clones only, with some absent. This table has over 110,000 clones, 85% to 95% appearing once. The sequenced sample was peripheral blood, obtained 28 days after the second AZD1222 dose. All receptors derive from an adult who received the AZD1222 COVID-19 vaccine. CDR3s include the opening cysteine and the closing phenylalanine or tryptophan. The D gene is left open where the match is weak. Some rows have no size entry. The others give once, few or many, or a class for an expanded clone.

. TRBJ2-1 TRBV7-9 . TGTGCCAGCAGCTTAGTACCCAGCGCCATCAATGAGCAGTTCTTC CASSLVPSAINEQFF
. TRBJ1-5 TRBV4-1 . TGCGCCAGCAGCCATAAAGTGGGGAGCAATCAGCCCCAGCATTTT CASSHKVGSNQPQHF
. TRBJ1-2 TRBV19 . TGTGCCAGTAACCGGGACAACATAGGGGCTTCCTATGGCTACACCTTC CASNRDNIGASYGYTF
TRBD1 TRBJ1-2 TRBV7-9 once TGTGCCAGCAGGGTTATAACAGGGGGCGACGGCTACACCTTC CASRVITGGDGYTF
. TRBJ1-1 TRBV11-3 . TGTGCCAGCAGCTTAGCCAGCGGCGCTGAAGCTTTCTTT CASSLASGAEAFF
. TRBJ1-2 TRBV30 . TGTGCCTCCTCTCCCGCCTATGGCTACACCTTC CASSPAYGYTF
TRBD2 TRBJ2-7 TRBV29-1 . TGCAGCGTTGAGAACTCCGGGACTAGCGGGAGCTACGAGCAGTACTTC CSVENSGTSGSYEQYF
TRBD1 TRBJ1-5 TRBV19 . TGTGCCAGTAGTGGGACAGGGGCATACGGCAATCAGCCCCAGCATTTT CASSGTGAYGNQPQHF
. TRBJ1-1 TRBV9 . TGTGCCAGCAGCGTAACCGCCTATCAGGGGAACACTGAAGCTTTCTTT CASSVTAYQGNTEAFF
TRBD1 TRBJ1-2 TRBV5-6 . TGTGCCAGCAGCTTTAGGGACAGGGGGCGTATAAGCTACACCTTC CASSFRDRGRISYTF
. TRBJ1-5 TRBV6-1 . TGTGCCAGCAGTGAAGCGTGGACACCTATTAGCAATCAGCCCCAGCATTTT CASSEAWTPISNQPQHF
. TRBJ2-3 TRBV19 . TGTGCCAGTAGTATCAGGCCTCACACAGATACGCAGTATTTT CASSIRPHTDTQYF
. TRBJ1-3 TRBV3-1/TRBV3-2 once TGTGCCAGCAGCCGGACAGCCTCTGGAAACACCATATATTTT CASSRTASGNTIYF
. TRBJ1-4 TRBV5-6 . TGTGCCAGCAGCTTGGGACAGTATAATGAAAAACTGTTTTTT CASSLGQYNEKLFF
TRBD1 TRBJ1-4 TRBV4-3 . TGCGCCAGCAGAACGATTAGCAAGGGACAGGGGGACTGGGCTAATGAAAAACTGTTTTTT CASRTISKGQGDWANEKLFF
. TRBJ1-5 TRBV6-1 few TGTGCCAGCAGTGAAGGGGGGCAGGGAAGTCAGCCCCAGCATTTT CASSEGGQGSQPQHF
. TRBJ2-3 TRBV7-8 . TGTGCCAGCGGAGAGGGACGCACAGATACGCAGTATTTT CASGEGRTDTQYF
. TRBJ1-1 TRBV19 . TGTGCCATCCTCGTGGGGAACACTGAAGCTTTCTTT CAILVGNTEAFF
. TRBJ1-1 TRBV3-1/TRBV3-2 . TGTGCCAGCAGCCAAGACCGGGCAGCTTTCTTT CASSQDRAAFF
TRBD2 TRBJ2-5 TRBV7-7 . TGTGCTAGCAGCCCTGGCCATAGCGGGAGACCGCAAGAGACCCAGTACTTC CASSPGHSGRPQETQYF
. TRBJ1-6 TRBV5-4 . TGTGCCAGCAGCTTGGAAGTAGGAAATTCACCCCTCCACTTT CASSLEVGNSPLHF
. TRBJ1-1 TRBV23-1 once TGCGCCAGCAGTCCCGCCACAATCCTCTGGGACACTGAAGCTTTCTTT CASSPATILWDTEAFF
TRBD1 TRBJ1-6 TRBV16 few TGTGCCAGCAGCCAATCCTCGGGACAGGGTAATTCACCCCTCCACTTT CASSQSSGQGNSPLHF
. TRBJ2-2 TRBV6-2/TRBV6-3 once TGTGCCAGCAGTTCCCAGGGTGGTGGCACCGGGGAGCTGTTTTTT CASSSQGGGTGELFF
. TRBJ1-1 TRBV11-1 . TGTGCCAGCAGCTTTAACAGCCAAGCTTTCTTT CASSFNSQAFF
TRBD1 TRBJ1-1 TRBV7-3 . TGTGCCAGCAGCTCATTGACAGGGCTGAACACTGAAGCTTTCTTT CASSSLTGLNTEAFF
TRBD1 TRBJ1-6 TRBV18 . TGTGCCAGCTCACTACGGGGGGACAGTAATTCACCCCTCCACTTT CASSLRGDSNSPLHF
. TRBJ1-2 TRBV28 . TGTGCCAGCAGTACGGGGATCAACTATGGCTACACCTTC CASSTGINYGYTF
. TRBJ1-2 TRBV19 . TGTGCCGCCCGGGGCTTCTATGGCTACACCTTC CAARGFYGYTF
. TRBJ1-3 TRBV9 . TGTGCCAGCAGCGTAGTCCCGGGTTCCGGAAACACCATATATTTT CASSVVPGSGNTIYF
TRBD2 TRBJ2-5 TRBV28 once TGTGCCAGCAGTGCGTCCCGGGACTACCTTTACCAGTACTTC CASSASRDYLYQYF